Listed below are T cell receptor beta chains from one sample, sequenced in a study of technical replicates of blood from a few donors. The repertoire was sequenced with immunoSEQ multiplex PCR; TCRdb's copy has only in-frame clones and lacks some. The data hold about 48,000 clones, with approximately 90% observed a single time. Source material: PBMCs. These receptor sequences come from a human donor in good health. Some clones in this sample may be carry-over from other donors' samples. CDR3s include the opening cysteine and the closing phenylalanine or tryptophan.

V gene	J gene	CDR3 protein
TRBV28	TRBJ1-1	CASSLRTGGNTEAFF
TRBV29-1	TRBJ1-1	CSVAPGQGAYTEAFF
TRBV11-2	TRBJ1-5	CASSLGWEGHQPQHF
TRBV18	TRBJ1-5	CASSPGTGKSQPQHF
TRBV4-1	TRBJ2-1	CASSHLFLAGGDEQFF
TRBV27	TRBJ1-6	CASGGGQGASSYNSPLHF
TRBV7-2	TRBJ2-5	CASSAWGLADQETQYF
TRBV7-2	TRBJ2-2	CASSLAGLGAVTGELFF
TRBV19	TRBJ1-1	CASSIMGGTEAFF
TRBV4-2	TRBJ2-7	CASRLQGLAGAYEQYF
TRBV4-3	TRBJ1-1	CASSHVFRGRKGEAFF
TRBV6-5	TRBJ2-3	CASSYKHPSTDTQYF
TRBV7-5	TRBJ1-1	CVRSDNRGTHTEAFF
TRBV30	TRBJ1-1	CAWSVPGSGGTEAFF
TRBV2	TRBJ2-7	CASTRQGISEQYF
TRBV5-1	TRBJ2-5	CASSPDRQETQYF
TRBV6-5	TRBJ2-7	CASTKEEKQYF
TRBV25-1	TRBJ2-5	CASSEADRVETQYF
TRBV5-1	TRBJ2-2	CASSLAGGTGELFF
TRBV19	TRBJ1-5	CASSTQGSNQPQHF
TRBV2	TRBJ1-2	CASSEQGNYGYTF
TRBV5-1	TRBJ1-2	CASSLGDREVAYGYTF
TRBV30	TRBJ1-2	CAWNQGPPVRGYTF
TRBV14	TRBJ2-1	CASSQDSGMGEQFF
TRBV4-1	TRBJ1-2	CASSHPTAGYYGYTF
TRBV27	TRBJ2-1	CASSSRTSGPPYNEQFF
TRBV19	TRBJ2-1	CASSHPGTYNEQFF
TRBV5-4	TRBJ2-2	CASSLARENTGELFF
TRBV4-1	TRBJ2-7	CASSQEDRVSYEQYF
TRBV4-3	TRBJ1-2	CASSQDVAGGWGYTF
TRBV4-3	TRBJ2-7	CASSQALGQGFPYEQYF
TRBV2	TRBJ1-1	CASSERGGNTEAFF
TRBV5-1	TRBJ2-7	CASSPTGGSAYEQYF
TRBV20-1	TRBJ1-2	CSAGTGEGYTF
TRBV7-2	TRBJ2-3	CASSLDGQVAADTQYF
TRBV5-1	TRBJ2-7	CASSPGQGYNEQYF
TRBV11-2	TRBJ2-5	CASSLAIRETQYF
TRBV6-5	TRBJ2-5	CASSYAGTALETQYF
TRBV7-9	TRBJ2-7	CASSPIAGGSPEQYF
TRBV7-8	TRBJ2-7	CASSRLAGESHEQYF
TRBV4-3	TRBJ2-5	CASSQDPSGRTETQYF
TRBV5-1	TRBJ2-1	CASSLAGTSGGAYNEQFF
TRBV25-1	TRBJ1-3	CASSRAGTDSGNTIYF
TRBV2	TRBJ1-5	CASSGSVQPQHF
TRBV2	TRBJ2-5	CASSEAPVRRLKTQYF
TRBV6-5	TRBJ2-7	CASSIGAGGYEQYF
TRBV7-8	TRBJ2-4	CASSLDYKNIQYF
TRBV6-6	TRBJ1-2	CASSLDRGGATRGYTF
TRBV7-2	TRBJ1-1	CASSKGQGGTEAFF
TRBV18	TRBJ1-2	CASSPGTGGDYGYTF
TRBV29-1	TRBJ2-7	CSVLSVETTSGPPYEQYF
TRBV9	TRBJ2-5	CASSVGSGGGETQYF
TRBV4-3	TRBJ2-1	CASSHQLTQRTVYNEQFF
TRBV2	TRBJ1-5	CASTGQVNQPQHF